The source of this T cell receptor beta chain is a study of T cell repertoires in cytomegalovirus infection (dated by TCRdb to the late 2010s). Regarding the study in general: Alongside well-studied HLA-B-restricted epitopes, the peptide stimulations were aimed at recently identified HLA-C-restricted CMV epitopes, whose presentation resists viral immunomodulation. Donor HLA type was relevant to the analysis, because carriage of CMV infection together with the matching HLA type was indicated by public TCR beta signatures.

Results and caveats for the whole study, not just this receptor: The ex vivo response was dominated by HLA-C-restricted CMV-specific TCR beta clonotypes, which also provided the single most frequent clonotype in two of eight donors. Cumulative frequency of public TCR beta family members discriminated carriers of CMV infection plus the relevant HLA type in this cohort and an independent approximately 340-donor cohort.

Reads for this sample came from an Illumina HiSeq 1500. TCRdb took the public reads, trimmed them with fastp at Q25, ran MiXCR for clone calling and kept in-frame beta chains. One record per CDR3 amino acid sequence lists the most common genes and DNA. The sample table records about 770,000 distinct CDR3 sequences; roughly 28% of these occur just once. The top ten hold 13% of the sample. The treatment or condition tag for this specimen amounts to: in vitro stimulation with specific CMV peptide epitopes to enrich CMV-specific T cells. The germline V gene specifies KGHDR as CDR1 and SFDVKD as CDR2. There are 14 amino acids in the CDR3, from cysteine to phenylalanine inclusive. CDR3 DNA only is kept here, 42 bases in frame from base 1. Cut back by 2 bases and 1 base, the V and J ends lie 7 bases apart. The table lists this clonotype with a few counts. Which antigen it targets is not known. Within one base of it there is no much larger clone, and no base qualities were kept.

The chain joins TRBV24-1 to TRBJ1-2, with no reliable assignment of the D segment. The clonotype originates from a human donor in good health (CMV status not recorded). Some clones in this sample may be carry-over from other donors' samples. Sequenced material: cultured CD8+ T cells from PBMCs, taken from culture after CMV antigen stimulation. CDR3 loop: CATSDSELNYGYTF. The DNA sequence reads TGTGCCACCAGTGATTCGGAACTTAACTATGGCTACACCTTC.